This TCR beta chain emerged from a study of T cell repertoires in ileal Crohn's disease. In the study overall: Thiopurines (approximately 10) or anti-TNF agents (approximately 19) were given postoperatively to about half. The M6 sample came from neoterminal ileum during colonoscopy after surgery. Regarding the study as a whole: Every patient over 26.8% clonality showed endoscopic recurrence. Postoperative endoscopy occurred within one year, median about 7.3 months.

The time point was: neoterminal ileum biopsy at postoperative endoscopy, about 6 months after surgery. Turning to this clone: No antigen is known for it.

TCRdb's table, derived via immunoSEQ multiplex PCR, lists solely in-frame clones and lacks some. The repertoire has 15,000 to 20,000 clones, about three quarters of them found once; the top ten carry 4% to 5%. In germline, CDR1 is MNHNS, CDR2 SASEGT. V shed 8 bases and J shed 4 bases, with 14 bases lying between them. The CDR3 consists of 13 residues. The clonotype originates from an adult with Crohn's disease. Sequenced: ileal tissue. The gene calls are TRBV6-1 and TRBJ1-1, with D maybe TRBD1 (6 bases). The chain's CDR3 is CASRKQGRTEAFF. The DNA for the CDR3 is TGTGCCAGCCGTAAACAGGGACGCACTGAAGCTTTCTTT.